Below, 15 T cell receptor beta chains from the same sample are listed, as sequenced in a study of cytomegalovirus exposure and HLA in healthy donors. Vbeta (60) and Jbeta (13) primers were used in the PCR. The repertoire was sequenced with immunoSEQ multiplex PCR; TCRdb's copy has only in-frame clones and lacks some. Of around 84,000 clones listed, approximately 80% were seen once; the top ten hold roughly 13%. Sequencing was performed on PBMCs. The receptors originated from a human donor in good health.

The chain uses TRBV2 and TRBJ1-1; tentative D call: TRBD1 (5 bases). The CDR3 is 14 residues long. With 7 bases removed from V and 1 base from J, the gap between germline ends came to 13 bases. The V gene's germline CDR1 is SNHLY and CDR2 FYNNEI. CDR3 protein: CASNWRGQNTEAFF. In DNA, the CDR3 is TGTGCCAGCAATTGGAGGGGCCAGAACACTGAAGCTTTCTTT.

Here the CDR3 DNA reads TGTGCTAGTGGTTTGGACAGGGGCCGAGAGACCCAGTACTTC. This translates into CASGLDRGRETQYF. The rearrangement links TRBV12-5 to TRBJ2-5, with 7 nucleotides matching TRBD1. The CDR3 covers 14 residues. Per germline, CDR1 LGHNT and CDR2 FRNRAP. V gave up 1 base and J gave up 4 bases; unmatched junction bases: 3.

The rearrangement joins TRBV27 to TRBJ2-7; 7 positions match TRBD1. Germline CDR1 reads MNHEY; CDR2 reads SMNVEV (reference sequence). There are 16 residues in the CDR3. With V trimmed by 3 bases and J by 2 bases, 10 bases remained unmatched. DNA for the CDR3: TGTGCCAGCAGTTTTTTGGCCCGAGACAGGGCCTACGAGCAGTACTTC. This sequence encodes CASSFLARDRAYEQYF.

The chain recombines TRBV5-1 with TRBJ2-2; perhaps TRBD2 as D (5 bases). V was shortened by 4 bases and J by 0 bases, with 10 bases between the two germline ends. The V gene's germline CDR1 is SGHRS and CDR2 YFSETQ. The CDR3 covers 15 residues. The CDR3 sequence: CASSPHGANTGELFF. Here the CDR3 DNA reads TGCGCCAGCAGCCCACACGGGGCGAACACCGGGGAGCTGTTTTTT.

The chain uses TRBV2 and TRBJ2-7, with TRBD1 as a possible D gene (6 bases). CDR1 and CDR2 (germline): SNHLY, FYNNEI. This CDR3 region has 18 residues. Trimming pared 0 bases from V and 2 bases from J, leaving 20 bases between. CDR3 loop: CASSEALGRGAEAYEQYF. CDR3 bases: TGTGCCAGCAGTGAAGCGCTTGGCAGGGGCGCTGAGGCCTACGAGCAGTACTTC.

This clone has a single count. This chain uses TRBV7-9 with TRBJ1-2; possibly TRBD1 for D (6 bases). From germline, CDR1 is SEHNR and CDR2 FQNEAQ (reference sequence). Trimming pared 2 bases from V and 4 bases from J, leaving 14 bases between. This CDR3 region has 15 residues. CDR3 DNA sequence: TGTGCCAGCAGCTTAATCGGGGACATAACCTATGGCTACACCTTC. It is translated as CASSLIGDITYGYTF.

DNA for the CDR3: TGTGCCAGCAGCGGAACAGGGGGTGGAAACACCATATATTTT. Translation: CASSGTGGGNTIYF. The chain uses TRBV9 and TRBJ1-3, with TRBD1 matching over 8 bases. Trimming at V came to 3 bases and at J to 3 bases, leaving 2 bases not matched to a gene. The CDR3 totals 14 residues. Germline V gene data show CDR1 as SGDLS and CDR2 as YYNGEE.

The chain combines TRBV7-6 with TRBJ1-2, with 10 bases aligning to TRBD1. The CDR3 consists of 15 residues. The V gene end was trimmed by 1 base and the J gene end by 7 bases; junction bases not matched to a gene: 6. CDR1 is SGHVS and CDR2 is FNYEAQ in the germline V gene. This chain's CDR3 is CASSLEAGTGAGYTF. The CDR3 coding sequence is TGTGCCAGCAGCTTAGAAGCCGGGACAGGGGCTGGCTACACCTTC.

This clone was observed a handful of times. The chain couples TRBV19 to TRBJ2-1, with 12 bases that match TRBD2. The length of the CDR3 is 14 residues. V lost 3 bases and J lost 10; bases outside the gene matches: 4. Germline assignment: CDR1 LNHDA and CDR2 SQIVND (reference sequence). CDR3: CASSILTSGGEQFF. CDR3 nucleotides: TGTGCCAGTAGTATTTTAACTAGCGGGGGGGAGCAGTTCTTC.

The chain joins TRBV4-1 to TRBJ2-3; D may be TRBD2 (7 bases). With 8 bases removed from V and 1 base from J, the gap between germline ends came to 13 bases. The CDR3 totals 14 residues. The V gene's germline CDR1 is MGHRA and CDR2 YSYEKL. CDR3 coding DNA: TGCGCCAGCTCCATAGGGGGGGGCACAGATACGCAGTATTTT. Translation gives CASSIGGGTDTQYF.

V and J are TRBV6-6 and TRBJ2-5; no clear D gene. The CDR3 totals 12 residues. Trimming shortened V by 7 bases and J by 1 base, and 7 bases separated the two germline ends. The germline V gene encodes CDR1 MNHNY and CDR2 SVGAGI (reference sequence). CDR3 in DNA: TGTGCCAGCAAGACACCCCAAGAGACCCAGTACTTC. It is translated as CASKTPQETQYF.

CDR3: CASSPGWGDQPQHF. CDR3 sequence (DNA): TGTGCCAGCTCACCCGGGTGGGGGGATCAGCCCCAGCATTTT. The chain is built from TRBV18 and TRBJ1-5; possibly TRBD1 for D (5 bases). This CDR3 spans 14 amino acids. V was cut by 3 bases and J by 5 bases, with 11 bases left in between. Germline V gene sequence: CDR1 KGHSH, CDR2 LQKENI.

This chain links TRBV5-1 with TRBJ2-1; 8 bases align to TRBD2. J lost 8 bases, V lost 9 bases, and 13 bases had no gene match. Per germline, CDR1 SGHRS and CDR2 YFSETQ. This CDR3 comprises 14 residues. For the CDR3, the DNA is TGCGCCACCTCATACGGGACTAGGGGAGATGAGCAGTTCTTC. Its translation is CATSYGTRGDEQFF. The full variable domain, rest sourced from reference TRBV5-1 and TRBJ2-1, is KAGVTQTPRYLIKTRGQQVTLSCSPISGHRSVSWYQQTPGQGLQFLFEYFSETQRNKGNFPGRFSGRQFSNSRSEMNVSTLELGDSALYLCATSYGTRGDEQFFGPGTRLTVL.

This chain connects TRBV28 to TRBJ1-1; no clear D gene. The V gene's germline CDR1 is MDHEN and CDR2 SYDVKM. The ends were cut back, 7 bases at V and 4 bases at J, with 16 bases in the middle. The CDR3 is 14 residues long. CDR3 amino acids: CASNLGGGSTEAFF. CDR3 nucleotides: TGTGCCAGCAATCTAGGAGGAGGGTCCACTGAAGCTTTCTTT.

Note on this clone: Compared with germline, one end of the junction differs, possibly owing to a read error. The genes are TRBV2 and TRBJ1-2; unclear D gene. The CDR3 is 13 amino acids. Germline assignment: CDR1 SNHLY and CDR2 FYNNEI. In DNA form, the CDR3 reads TGTGCCAGCAGTGAAGGGCGGTCCGTCCACACTAACTTC. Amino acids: CASSEGRSVHTNF. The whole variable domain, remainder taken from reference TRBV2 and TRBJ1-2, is EPEVTQTPSHQVTQMGQEVILRCVPISNHLYFYWYRQILGQKVEFLVSFYNNEISEKSEIFDDQFSVERPDGSNFTLKIRSTKLEDSAMYFCASSEGRSVHTNFGSGTRLTVV.